This T cell receptor beta chain was retrieved from a study of T cells in Graves' hyperthyroidism and ophthalmopathy. This clonotype came up many times. The germline gives CDR1 LGHDT, CDR2 YNNKEL (reference sequence). The CDR3 contains 14 residues. V was pared by 1 base and J by 4 bases, with 8 bases between. Researchers amplified the TCR beta CDR3 regions from RNA transcripts. The HTBI primer set was used in a first-round RT-PCR of the TCR CDR3. One entry per CDR3 protein, called by TCRdb with MiXCR from the multiplex PCR reads. Of 400,000 to 500,000 distinct CDR3 sequences listed, 12% to 15% are singletons.

Sequenced material: blood. V is TRBV3-1 and J is TRBJ1-5; no definite D call. The clonotype was recovered from a woman between 18 and 29 years old with Graves' hyperthyroidism. The CDR3 DNA sequence: TGTGCCAGCAGCCAAGGGACGGGAAATCAGCCCCAGCATTTT. Translation gives CASSQGTGNQPQHF.